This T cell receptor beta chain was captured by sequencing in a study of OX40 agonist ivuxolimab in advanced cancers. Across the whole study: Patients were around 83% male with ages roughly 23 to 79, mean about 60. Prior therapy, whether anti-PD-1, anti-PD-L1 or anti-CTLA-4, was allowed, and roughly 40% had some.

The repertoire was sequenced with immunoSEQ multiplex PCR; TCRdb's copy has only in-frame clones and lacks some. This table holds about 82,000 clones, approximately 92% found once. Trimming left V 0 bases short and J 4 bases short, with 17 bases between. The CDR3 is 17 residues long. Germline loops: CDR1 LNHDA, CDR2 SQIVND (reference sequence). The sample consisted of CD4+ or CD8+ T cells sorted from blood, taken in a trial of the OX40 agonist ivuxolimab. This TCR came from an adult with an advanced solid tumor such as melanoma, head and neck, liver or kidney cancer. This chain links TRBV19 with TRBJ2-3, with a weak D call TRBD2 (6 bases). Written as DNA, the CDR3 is TGTGCCAGTAGTATAGATTCGACTCGGAGGGTCCCAGATACGCAGTATTTT. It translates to CASSIDSTRRVPDTQYF.